Below are 5 T cell receptor beta chains sequenced from a single sample in a study of beta chain features in type 1 diabetes. Since all of the isolated RNA was reverse transcribed, expressed TCRB transcripts were what got sequenced. The repertoire was sequenced with immunoSEQ multiplex PCR; TCRdb's copy has only in-frame clones and lacks some. The table has about half a million clones, approximately 28% seen once. Sequencing was performed on naive CD4+ T cells from blood. The receptors here all came from a man in his late teens or twenties in good health.

This clone was detected only a few times. V gene TRBV18 combines with J gene TRBJ2-2; unclear D gene. Trimming took off 0 bases at V and 0 bases at J, with 5 bases between the two ends. CDR1 KGHSH and CDR2 LQKENI come from the germline V gene. The CDR3 is made up of 15 amino acids. In DNA form, the CDR3 reads TGTGCCAGCTCACCACCTGCTGCGAACACCGGGGAGCTGTTTTTT. This sequence encodes CASSPPAANTGELFF.

The chain links TRBV29-1 to TRBJ2-3; possibly TRBD2 for D (5 bases). Germline lookup yields CDR1 SQVTM and CDR2 ANQGSEA. The V end was cut by 4 bases, the J end by 2 bases, with 10 bases between. CDR3 length equals 13 residues. CDR3 protein: CSVAVGATDTQYF. Written as DNA, the CDR3 is TGCAGCGTTGCGGTGGGAGCCACAGATACGCAGTATTTT.

The chain links TRBV7-2 to TRBJ2-7, with D perhaps TRBD1 or TRBD2 (5 bases each). Per germline, CDR1 SGHTA and CDR2 FQGNSA. Trimming took off 5 bases at V and 3 bases at J, with 14 bases between the two ends. The CDR3 consists of 14 residues. DNA of the CDR3: TGTGCCAGCAGCCACCGGGGCGGATACTACGAGCAGTACTTC. Translation: CASSHRGGYYEQYF.

The V gene is TRBV18, the J gene TRBJ1-1; D unresolved. The germline V and J ends were trimmed by 6 bases and 1 base, with 12 bases remaining between them. This CDR3 spans 14 amino acids. The germline CDR1 and CDR2 sequences are KGHSH and LQKENI. CDR3: CASSLGGSNTEAFF. As DNA, the CDR3 is TGTGCCAGCTCCCTCGGAGGGTCGAACACTGAAGCTTTCTTT.

The chain combines TRBV25-1 with TRBJ2-7; the match to TRBD1 covers 7 bases. The CDR3 length is 14 residues. The germline V gene encodes CDR1 MGHDK and CDR2 SYGVNS. Losses at the gene ends were 1 base for V and 4 bases for J; bases not matched to a gene: 4. As DNA, the CDR3 is TGTGCCAGCAGTGAATCAGGACAGGAGTACGAGCAGTACTTC. Translated, it gives CASSESGQEYEQYF.